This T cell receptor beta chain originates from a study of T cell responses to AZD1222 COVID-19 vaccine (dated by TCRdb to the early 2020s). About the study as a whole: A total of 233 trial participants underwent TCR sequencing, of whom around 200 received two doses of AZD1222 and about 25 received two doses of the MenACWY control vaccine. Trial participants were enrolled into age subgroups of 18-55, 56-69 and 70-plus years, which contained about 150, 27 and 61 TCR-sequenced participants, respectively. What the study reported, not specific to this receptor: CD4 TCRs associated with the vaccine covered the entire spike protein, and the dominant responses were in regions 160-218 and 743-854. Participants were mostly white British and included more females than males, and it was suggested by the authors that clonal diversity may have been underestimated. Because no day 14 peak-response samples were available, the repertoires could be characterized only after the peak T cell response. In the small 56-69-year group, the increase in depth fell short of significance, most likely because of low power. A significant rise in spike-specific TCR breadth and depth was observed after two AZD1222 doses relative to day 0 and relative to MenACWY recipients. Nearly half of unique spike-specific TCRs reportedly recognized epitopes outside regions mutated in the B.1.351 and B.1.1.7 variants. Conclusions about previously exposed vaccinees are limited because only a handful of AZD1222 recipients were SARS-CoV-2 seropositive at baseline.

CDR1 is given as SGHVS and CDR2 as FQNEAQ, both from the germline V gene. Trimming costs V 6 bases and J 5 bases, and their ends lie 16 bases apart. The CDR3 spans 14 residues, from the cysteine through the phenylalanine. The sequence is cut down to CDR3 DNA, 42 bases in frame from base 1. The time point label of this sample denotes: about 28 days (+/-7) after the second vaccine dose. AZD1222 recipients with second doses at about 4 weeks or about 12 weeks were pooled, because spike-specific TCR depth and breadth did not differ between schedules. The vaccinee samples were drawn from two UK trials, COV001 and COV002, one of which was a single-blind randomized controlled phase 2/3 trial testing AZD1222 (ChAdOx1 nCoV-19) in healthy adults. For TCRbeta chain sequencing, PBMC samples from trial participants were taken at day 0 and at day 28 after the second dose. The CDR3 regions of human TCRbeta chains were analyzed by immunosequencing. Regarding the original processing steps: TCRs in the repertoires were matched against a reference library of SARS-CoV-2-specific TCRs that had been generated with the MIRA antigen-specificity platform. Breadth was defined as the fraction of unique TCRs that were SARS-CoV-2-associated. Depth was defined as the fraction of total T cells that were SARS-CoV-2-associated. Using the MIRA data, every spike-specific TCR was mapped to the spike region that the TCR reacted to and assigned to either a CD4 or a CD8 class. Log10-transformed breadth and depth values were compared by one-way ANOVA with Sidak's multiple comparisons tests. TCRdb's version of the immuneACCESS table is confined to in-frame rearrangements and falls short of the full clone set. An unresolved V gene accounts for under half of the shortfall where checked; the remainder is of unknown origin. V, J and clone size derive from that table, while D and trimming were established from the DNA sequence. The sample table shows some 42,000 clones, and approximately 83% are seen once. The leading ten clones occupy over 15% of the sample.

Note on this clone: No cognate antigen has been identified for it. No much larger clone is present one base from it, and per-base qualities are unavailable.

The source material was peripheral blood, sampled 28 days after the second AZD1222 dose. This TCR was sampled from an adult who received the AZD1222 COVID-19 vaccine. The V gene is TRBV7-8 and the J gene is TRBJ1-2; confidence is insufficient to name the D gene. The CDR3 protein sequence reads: CASSPSPGVYGYTF. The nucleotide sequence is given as TGTGCCAGCAGTCCCTCCCCCGGGGTATATGGCTACACCTTC.